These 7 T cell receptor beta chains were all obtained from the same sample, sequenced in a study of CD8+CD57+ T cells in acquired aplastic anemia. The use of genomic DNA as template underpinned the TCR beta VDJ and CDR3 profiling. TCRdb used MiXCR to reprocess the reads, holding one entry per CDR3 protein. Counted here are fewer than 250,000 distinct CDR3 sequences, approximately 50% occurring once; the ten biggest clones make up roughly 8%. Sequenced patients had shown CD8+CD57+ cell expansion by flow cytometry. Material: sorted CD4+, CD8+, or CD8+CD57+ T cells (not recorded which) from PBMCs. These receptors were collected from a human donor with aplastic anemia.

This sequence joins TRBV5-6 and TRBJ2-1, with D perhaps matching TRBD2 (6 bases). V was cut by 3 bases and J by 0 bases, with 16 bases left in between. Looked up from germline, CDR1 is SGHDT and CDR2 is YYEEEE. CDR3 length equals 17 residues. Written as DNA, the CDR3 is TGTGCCAGCAGCTCGGAGGAAGGGGAGGCCTCCTACAATGAGCAGTTCTTC. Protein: CASSSEEGEASYNEQFF.

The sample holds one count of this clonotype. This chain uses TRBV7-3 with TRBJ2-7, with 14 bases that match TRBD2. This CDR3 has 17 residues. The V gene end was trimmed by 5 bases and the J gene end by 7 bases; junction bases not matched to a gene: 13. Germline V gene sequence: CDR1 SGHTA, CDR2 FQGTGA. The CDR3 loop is CASSRGTSGGSYNEQYF. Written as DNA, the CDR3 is TGTGCCAGCAGCAGAGGGACTAGCGGGGGCTCCTACAATGAGCAGTACTTC.

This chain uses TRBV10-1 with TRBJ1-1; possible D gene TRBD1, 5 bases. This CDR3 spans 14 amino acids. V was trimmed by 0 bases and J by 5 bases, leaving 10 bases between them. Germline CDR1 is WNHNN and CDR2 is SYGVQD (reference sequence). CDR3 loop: CASSESTVGTEAFF. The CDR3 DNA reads TGCGCCAGCAGTGAGTCGACAGTCGGTACTGAAGCTTTCTTT.

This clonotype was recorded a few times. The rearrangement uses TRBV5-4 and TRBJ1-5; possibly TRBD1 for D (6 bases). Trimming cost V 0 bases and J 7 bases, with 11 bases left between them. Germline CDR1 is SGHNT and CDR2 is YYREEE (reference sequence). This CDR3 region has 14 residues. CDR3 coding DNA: TGTGCCAGCAGCTTGGCTGGGGGCGGGCAGCCCCAGCATTTT. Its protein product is CASSLAGGGQPQHF.

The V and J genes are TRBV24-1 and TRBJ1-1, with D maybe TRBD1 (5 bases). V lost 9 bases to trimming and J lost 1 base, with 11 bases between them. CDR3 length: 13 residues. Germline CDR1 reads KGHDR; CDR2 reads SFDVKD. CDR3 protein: CATRAGPNTEAFF. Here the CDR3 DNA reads TGTGCCACCCGAGCGGGACCGAACACTGAAGCTTTCTTT.

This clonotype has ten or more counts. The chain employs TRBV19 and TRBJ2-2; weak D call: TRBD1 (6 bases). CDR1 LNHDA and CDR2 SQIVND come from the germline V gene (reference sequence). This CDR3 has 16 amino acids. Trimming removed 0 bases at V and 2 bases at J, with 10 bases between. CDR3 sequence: CASSIDTGRNTGELFF. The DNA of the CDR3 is TGTGCCAGTAGTATAGATACAGGGCGTAACACCGGGGAGCTGTTTTTT.

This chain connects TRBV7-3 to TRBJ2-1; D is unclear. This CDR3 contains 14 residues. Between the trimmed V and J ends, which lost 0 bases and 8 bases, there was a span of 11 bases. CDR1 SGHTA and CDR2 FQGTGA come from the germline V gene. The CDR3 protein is CASSLTGPADEQFF. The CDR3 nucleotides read TGTGCCAGCAGCTTAACAGGACCGGCGGATGAGCAGTTCTTC.